This TCR beta chain was captured in a study of blood T cell repertoires in COVID-19. Study summary: The study drew acute and convalescent COVID-19 samples from the United States, Italy and Spain.

With 1 base removed from V and 9 bases from J, the gap between germline ends came to 7 bases. The CDR3 runs to 13 residues. CDR1 is LGHDT, CDR2 YNNKEL, per germline (reference sequence). In the authors' workflow: Quantification of nucleated cells was approximated via reference gene primer amplification. The protocol was immunoSEQ multiplex PCR, while the TCRdb copy is restricted to in-frame clones and leaves out a portion. That table furnishes V, J and clone size, whereas the DNA furnished D and trimming. The profile shows over 85,000 clones, about 90% of them singletons. The receptor's source is a human donor in a cohort sampled during active COVID-19. Sequencing was carried out using peripheral blood. The chain links TRBV3-1 (or the pseudogene TRBV3-2) to TRBJ1-6; no definite D call. The CDR3 region is CASSQGGISPLHF. CDR3 bases: TGTGCCAGCAGCCAAGGAGGGATTTCACCCCTCCACTTT.